This T cell receptor (beta chain) was captured in a study of radiotherapy plus CTLA-4 blockade in lung cancer. V was clipped by 0 bases and J by 1 base; unmatched bases: 3. The germline V gene has CDR1 LNHNV and CDR2 YYDKDF (reference sequence). The CDR3 extends over 15 amino acids. Study results and caveats: Tumor-origin TCR clones grew in blood after radiotherapy plus ipilimumab.

Comment on this clone: Its target is not known.

Data came from immunoSEQ multiplex PCR; TCRdb stores just in-frame clones and leaves some out. The sample lists about 100,000 clones; around four fifths were seen once. Sequenced material: peripheral blood, taken from a patient treated with radiotherapy plus ipilimumab. V gene TRBV15 combines with J gene TRBJ2-7; 7 bases match TRBD1. This TCR derives from a human donor with non-small cell lung cancer who had stable disease on radiotherapy plus ipilimumab. CDR3 sequence reads: CATSRDPGQSYEQYF. The CDR3 bases are TGTGCCACCAGCAGAGATCCGGGACAGTCCTACGAGCAGTACTTC.